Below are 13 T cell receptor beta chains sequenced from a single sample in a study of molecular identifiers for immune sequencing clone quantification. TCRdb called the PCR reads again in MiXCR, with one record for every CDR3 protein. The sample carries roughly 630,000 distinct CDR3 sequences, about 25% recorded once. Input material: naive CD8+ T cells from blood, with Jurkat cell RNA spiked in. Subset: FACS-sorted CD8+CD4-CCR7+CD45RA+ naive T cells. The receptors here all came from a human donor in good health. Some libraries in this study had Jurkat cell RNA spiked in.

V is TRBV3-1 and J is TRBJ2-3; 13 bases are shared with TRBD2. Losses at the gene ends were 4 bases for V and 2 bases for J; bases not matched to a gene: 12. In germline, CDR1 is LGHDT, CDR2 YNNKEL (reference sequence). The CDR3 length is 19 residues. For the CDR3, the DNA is TGTGCCAGCAGCCGTTTTAATATAGGACTAGCGGGGGCCACAGATACGCAGTATTTT. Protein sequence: CASSRFNIGLAGATDTQYF.

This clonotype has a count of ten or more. As DNA, the CDR3 is TGTGCCAGCAGCTTAGGCCGGACAGGCCTACAAGAGACCCAGTACTTC. Its protein product is CASSLGRTGLQETQYF. J is TRBJ2-5 and V is TRBV7-8; the match to TRBD1 covers 7 bases. This CDR3 has 16 amino acids. V lost 1 base, J lost 2 bases, and 7 bases stayed unmatched. Germline V gene lookup returns CDR1 SGHVS and CDR2 FQNEAQ.

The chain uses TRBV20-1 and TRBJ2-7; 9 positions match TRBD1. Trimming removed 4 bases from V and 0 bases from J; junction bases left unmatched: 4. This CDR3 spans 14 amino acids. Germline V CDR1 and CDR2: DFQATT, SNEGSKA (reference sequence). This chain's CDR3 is CSATGTGPSYEQYF. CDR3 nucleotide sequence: TGCAGTGCTACCGGGACAGGGCCCTCCTACGAGCAGTACTTC.

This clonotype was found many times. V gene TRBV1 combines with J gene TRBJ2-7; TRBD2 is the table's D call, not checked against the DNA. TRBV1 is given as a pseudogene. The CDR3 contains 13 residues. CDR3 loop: CTSSPGGGYEQYF. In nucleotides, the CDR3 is TGCACCAGCAGCCCCGGGGGGGGATACGAGCAGTACTTC.

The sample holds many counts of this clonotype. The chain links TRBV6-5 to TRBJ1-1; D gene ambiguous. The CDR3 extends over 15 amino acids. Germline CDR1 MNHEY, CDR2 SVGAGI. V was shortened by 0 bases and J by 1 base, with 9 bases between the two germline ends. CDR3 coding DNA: TGTGCCAGCAGTTACTCTGACACCTCGAACACTGAAGCTTTCTTT. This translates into CASSYSDTSNTEAFF.

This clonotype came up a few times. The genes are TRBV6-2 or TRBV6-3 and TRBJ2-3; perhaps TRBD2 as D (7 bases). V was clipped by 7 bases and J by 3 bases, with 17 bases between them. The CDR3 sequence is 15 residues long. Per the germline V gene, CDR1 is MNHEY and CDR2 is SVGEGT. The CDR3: CASTHGGAATDTQYF. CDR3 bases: TGTGCCAGCACCCATGGGGGGGCTGCGACAGATACGCAGTATTTT.

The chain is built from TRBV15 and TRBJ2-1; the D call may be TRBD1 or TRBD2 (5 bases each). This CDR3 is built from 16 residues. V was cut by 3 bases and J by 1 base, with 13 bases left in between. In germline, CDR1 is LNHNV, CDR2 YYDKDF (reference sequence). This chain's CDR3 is CATSRRGDGSYNEQFF. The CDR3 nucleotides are TGTGCCACCAGCAGGAGAGGGGACGGGTCCTACAATGAGCAGTTCTTC.

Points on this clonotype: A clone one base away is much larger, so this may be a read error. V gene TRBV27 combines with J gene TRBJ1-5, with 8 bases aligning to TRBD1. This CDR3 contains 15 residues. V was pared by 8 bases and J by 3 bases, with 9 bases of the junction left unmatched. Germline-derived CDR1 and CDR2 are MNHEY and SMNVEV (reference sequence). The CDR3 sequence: CASGLGQAFNQPQHF. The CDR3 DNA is TGTGCCAGCGGCCTGGGACAGGCTTTCAATCAGCCCCAGCATTTT.

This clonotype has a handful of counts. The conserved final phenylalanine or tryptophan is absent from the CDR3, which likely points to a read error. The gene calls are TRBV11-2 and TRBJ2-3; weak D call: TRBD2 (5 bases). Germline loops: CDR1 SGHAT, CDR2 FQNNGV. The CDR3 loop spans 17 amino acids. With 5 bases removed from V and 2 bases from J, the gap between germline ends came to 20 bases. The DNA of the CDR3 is TGTGCCAGCAGCGGCACATTGCCGGGGATCCACACAGATACGCAGTATCTT. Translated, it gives CASSGTLPGIHTDTQYL.

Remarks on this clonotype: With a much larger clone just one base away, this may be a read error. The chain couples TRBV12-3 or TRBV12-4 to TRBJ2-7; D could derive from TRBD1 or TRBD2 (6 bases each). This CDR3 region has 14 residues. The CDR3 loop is CTSSLRGAIHEQYF. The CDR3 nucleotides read TGTACCAGCAGTTTGAGGGGGGCTATCCACGAGCAGTACTTC.

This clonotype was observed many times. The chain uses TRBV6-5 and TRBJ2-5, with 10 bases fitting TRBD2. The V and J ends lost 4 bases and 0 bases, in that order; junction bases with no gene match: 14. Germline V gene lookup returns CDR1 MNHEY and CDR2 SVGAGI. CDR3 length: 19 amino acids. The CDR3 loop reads CASSSTLLAGVSHQETQYF. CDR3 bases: TGTGCCAGCAGTTCCACTCTCCTAGCGGGAGTAAGCCACCAAGAGACCCAGTACTTC.

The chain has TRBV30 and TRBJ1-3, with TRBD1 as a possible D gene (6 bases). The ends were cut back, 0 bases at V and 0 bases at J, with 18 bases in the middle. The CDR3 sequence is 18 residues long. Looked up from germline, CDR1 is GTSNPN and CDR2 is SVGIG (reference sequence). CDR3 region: CAWSVLRGKPISGNTIYF. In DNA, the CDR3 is TGTGCCTGGAGTGTACTGAGGGGGAAGCCAATCTCTGGAAACACCATATATTTT.

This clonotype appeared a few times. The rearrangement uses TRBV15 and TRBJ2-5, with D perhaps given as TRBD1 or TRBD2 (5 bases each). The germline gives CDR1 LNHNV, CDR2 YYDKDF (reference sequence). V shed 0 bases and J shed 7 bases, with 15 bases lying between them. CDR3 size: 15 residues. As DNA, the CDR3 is TGTGCCACCAGCAGAGATTATGGGACCGATAGGACCCAGTACTTC. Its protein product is CATSRDYGTDRTQYF.